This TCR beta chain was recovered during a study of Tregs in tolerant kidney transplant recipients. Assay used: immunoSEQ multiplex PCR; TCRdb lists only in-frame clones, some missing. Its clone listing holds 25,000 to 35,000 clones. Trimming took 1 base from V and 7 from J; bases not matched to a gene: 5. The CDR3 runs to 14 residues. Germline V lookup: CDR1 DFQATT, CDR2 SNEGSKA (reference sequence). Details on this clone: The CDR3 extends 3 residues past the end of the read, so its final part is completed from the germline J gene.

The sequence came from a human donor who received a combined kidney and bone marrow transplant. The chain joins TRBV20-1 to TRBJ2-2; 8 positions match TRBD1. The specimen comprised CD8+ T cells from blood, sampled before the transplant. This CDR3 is CSARGQGAGGELFF. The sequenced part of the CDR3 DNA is TGCAGTGCTAGAGGCCAGGGGGCCGGCGGGGAG.